This T cell receptor beta chain stems from a study of T-cell memory formation after mild COVID-19. TCRdb reprocessed the 5' RACE reads via MiXCR and lists one record per CDR3 protein. The sample includes some 330,000 distinct CDR3 sequences, about 21% seen only once; the top ten take 12%. The germline CDR1 and CDR2 sequences are SGHRS and YFSETQ. This CDR3 has 14 residues. Trimming took 6 bases from V and 1 from J, leaving 10 bases between them. The chain uses TRBV5-1 and TRBJ2-2; D is unresolved. The sequenced sample consisted of PBMCs or a T cell subset sorted from them (not recorded which). This receptor was identified in an adult woman who had mild COVID-19 (a few samples of this study predate the infection). Cell type and time point are not known. The CDR3: CASTPNKNTGELFF. Written as DNA, the CDR3 is TGCGCCAGCACCCCCAACAAGAACACCGGGGAGCTGTTTTTT.